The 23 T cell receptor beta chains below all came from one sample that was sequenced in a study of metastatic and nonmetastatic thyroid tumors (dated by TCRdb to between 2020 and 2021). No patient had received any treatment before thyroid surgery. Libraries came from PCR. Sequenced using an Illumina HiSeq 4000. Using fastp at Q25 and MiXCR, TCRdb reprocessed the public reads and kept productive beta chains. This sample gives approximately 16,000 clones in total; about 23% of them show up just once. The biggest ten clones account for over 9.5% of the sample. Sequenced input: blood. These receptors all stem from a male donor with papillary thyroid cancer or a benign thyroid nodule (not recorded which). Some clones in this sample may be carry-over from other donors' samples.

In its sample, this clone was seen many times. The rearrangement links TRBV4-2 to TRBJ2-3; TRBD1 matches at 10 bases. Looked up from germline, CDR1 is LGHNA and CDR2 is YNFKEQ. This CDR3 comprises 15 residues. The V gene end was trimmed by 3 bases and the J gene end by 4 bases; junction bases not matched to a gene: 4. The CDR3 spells CASSHGQGGADTQYF. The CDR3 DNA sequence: TGTGCCAGCAGCCACGGACAGGGGGGGGCAGATACGCAGTATTTT.

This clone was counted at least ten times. The CDR3 nucleotides read TGCAGCGTTGAAGTGAGCTACGAGCAGTACTTC. Protein sequence: CSVEVSYEQYF. The V gene is TRBV29-1, the J gene TRBJ2-7; D is undetermined. Between the trimmed V and J ends, which lost 1 base and 3 bases, there was a span of 4 bases. The CDR3 runs to 11 residues. Per germline, CDR1 SQVTM and CDR2 ANQGSEA.

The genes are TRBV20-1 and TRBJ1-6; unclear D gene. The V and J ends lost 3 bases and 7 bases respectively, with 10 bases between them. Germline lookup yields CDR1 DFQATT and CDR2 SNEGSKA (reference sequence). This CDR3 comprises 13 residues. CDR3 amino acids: CSASPGGNSPLHF. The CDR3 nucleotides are TGCAGTGCTAGCCCAGGCGGGAATTCACCCCTCCACTTT.

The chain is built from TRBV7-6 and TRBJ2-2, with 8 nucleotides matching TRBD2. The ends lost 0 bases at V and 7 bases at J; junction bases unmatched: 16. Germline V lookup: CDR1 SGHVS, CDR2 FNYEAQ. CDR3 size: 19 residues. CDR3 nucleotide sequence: TGTGCCAGCAGCTTAGCCACCTACGTAGAAGCGGGAGACGTCGGGGAGCTGTTTTTT. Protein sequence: CASSLATYVEAGDVGELFF.

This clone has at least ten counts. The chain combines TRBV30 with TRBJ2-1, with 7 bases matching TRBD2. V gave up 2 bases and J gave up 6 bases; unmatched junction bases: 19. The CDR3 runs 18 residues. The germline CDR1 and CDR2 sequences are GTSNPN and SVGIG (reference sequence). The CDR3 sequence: CAWSTTGLVGNGGNEQFF. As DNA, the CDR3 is TGTGCCTGGAGTACAACCGGACTAGTCGGGAATGGTGGCAATGAGCAGTTCTTC.

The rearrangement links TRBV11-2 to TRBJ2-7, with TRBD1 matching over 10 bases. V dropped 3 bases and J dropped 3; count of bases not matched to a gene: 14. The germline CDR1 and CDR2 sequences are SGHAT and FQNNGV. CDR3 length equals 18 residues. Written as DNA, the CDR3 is TGTGCCAGCAGCTTTTCGGGACAGGGGACAATAGGGGTCTACGAGCAGTACTTC. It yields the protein CASSFSGQGTIGVYEQYF. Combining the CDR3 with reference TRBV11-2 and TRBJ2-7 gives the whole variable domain EAGVAQSPRYKIIEKRQSVAFWCNPISGHATLYWYQQILGQGPKLLIQFQNNGVVDDSQLPKDRFSAERLKGVDSTLKIQPAKLEDSAVYLCASSFSGQGTIGVYEQYFGPGTRLTVT.

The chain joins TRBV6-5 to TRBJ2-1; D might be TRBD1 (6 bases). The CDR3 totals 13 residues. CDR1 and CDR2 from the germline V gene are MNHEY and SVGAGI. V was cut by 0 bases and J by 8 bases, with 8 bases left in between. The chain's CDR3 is CASSYSGADEQFF. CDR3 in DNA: TGTGCCAGCAGTTACTCGGGGGCGGATGAGCAGTTCTTC.

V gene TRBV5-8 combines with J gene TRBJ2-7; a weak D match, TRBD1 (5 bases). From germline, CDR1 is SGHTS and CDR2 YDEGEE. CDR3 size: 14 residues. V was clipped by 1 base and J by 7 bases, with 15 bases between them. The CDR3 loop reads CASSLQQGLGEQYF. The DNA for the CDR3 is TGTGCCAGCAGCTTGCAGCAGGGCTTGGGAGAGCAGTACTTC.

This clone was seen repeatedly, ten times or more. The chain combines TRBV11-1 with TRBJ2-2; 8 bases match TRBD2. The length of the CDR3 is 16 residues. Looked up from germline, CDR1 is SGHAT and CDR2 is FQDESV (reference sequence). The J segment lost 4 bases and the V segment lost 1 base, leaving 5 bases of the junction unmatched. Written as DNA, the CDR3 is TGTGCCAGCAGCTTAGGGACGAGCGGGAGCACCGGGGAGCTGTTTTTT. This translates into CASSLGTSGSTGELFF.

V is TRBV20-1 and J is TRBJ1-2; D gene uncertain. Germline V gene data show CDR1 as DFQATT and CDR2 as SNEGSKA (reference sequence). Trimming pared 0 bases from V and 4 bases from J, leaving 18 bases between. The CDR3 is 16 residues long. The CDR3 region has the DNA TGCAGTGCTAGAGATCAATTAAAATGGGTAGGCTATGGCTACACCTTC. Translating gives CSARDQLKWVGYGYTF.

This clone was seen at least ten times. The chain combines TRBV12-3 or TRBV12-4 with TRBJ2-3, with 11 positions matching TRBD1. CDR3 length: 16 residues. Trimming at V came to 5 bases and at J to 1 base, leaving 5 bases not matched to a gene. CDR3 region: CASSLPGQGGTDTQYF. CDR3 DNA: TGTGCCAGCAGTCTCCCGGGACAGGGGGGCACAGATACGCAGTATTTT.

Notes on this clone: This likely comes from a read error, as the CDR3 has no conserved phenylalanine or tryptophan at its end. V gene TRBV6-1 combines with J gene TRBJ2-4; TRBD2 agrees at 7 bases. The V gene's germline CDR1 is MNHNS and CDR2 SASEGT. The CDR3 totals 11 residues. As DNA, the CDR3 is TGCGCCAGCGGGGCGGTAAACATTCAGTACTTA. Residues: CASGAVNIQYL.

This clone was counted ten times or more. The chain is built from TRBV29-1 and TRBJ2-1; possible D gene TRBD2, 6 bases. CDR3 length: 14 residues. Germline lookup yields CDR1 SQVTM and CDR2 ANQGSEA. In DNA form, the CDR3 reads TGCAGGAATATCGCGGGACGAGACAACAATGAGCAGTTCTTC. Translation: CRNIAGRDNNEQFF.

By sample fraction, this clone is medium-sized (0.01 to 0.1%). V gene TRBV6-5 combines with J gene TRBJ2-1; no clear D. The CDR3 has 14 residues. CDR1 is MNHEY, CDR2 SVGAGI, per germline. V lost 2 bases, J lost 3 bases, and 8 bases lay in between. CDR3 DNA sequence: TGTGCCAGCAGTTACGGAAGAAGCTACAATGAGCAGTTCTTC. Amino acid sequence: CASSYGRSYNEQFF.

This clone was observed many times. CDR3 in amino acids: CASKDSVGIQYF. The DNA of the CDR3 is TGTGCCAGCAAGGACAGTGTGGGGATTCAGTACTTC. This chain uses TRBV6-1 with TRBJ2-4; tentative D call: TRBD1 (6 bases). Trimming took off 7 bases at V and 10 bases at J, with 14 bases between the two ends. The CDR3 sequence is 12 residues long. Germline CDR1 is MNHNS and CDR2 is SASEGT.

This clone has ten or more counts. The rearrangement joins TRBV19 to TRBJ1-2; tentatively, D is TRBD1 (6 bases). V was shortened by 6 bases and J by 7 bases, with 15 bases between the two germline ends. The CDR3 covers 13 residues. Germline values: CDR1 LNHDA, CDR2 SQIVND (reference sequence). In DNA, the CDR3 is TGTGCCAGTAGACCGCAGGGGCGAGGTGGCTACACCTTC. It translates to CASRPQGRGGYTF. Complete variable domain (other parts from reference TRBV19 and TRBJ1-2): DGGITQSPKYLFRKEGQNVTLSCEQNLNHDAMYWYRQDPGQGLRLIYYSQIVNDFQKGDIAEGYSVSREKKESFPLTVTSAQKNPTAFYLCASRPQGRGGYTFGSGTRLTVV.

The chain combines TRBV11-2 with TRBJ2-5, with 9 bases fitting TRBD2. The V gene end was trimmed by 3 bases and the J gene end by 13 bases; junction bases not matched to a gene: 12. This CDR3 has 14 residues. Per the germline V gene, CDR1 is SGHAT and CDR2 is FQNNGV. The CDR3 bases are TGTGCCAGCAGCTTGGATAGCGGGGGCCCCCCCGGGTACTTC. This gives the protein CASSLDSGGPPGYF. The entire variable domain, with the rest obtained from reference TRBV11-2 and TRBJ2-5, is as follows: EAGVAQSPRYKIIEKRQSVAFWCNPISGHATLYWYQQILGQGPKLLIQFQNNGVVDDSQLPKDRFSAERLKGVDSTLKIQPAKLEDSAVYLCASSLDSGGPPGYFGPGTRLLVL.

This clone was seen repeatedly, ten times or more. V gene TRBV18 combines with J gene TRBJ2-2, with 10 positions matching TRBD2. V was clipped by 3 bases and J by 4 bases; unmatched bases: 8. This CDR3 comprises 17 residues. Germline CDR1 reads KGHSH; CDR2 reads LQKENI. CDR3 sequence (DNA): TGTGCCAGCTCACCGTCCAGCGGGGGGGCTTCCACCGGGGAGCTGTTTTTT. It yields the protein CASSPSSGGASTGELFF.

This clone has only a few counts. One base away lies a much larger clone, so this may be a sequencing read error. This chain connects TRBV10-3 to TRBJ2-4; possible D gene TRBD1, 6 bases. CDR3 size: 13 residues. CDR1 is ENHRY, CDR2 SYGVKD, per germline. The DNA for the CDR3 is TGTGCCATCAGCCGGGACATCGTCGACATTCAGTGCTTC. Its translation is CAISRDIVDIQCF.

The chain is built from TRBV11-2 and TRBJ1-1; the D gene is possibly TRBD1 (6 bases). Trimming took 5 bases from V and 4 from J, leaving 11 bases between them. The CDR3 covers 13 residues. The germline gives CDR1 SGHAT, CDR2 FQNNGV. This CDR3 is CASSTDRSTEAFF. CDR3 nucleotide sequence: TGTGCCAGCAGCACGGACAGAAGCACTGAAGCTTTCTTT.

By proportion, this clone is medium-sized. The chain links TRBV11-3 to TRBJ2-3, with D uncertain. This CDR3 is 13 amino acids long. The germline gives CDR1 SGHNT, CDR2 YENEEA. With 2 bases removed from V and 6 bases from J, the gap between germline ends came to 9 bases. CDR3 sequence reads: CASSLNRPDTQYF. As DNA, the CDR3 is TGTGCCAGCAGCTTAAATCGCCCGGATACGCAGTATTTT.

In nucleotides, the CDR3 is TGTGCCAGCAGCTTAATAGTGAACAATGAGCAGTTCTTC. Amino acid sequence: CASSLIVNNEQFF. J is TRBJ2-1 and V is TRBV11-2; no firm D call. V shed 2 bases and J shed 5 bases, with 7 bases lying between them. Germline CDR1 SGHAT, CDR2 FQNNGV. CDR3 size: 13 residues.

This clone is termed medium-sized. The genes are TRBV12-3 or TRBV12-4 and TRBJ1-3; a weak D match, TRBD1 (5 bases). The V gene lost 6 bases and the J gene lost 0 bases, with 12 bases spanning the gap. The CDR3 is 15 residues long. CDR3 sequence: CASRVGGVSGNTIYF. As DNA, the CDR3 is TGTGCCAGCAGGGTGGGGGGGGTCTCTGGAAACACCATATATTTT.